This T cell receptor (beta chain) emerged from a study of T-cell reconstitution after alpha-beta-depleted transplantation in children. General study results and limits: Counts and diversity of T cells one year after transplant came mostly from newly produced T cells.

This CDR3 spans 14 amino acids. Germline-derived CDR1 and CDR2 are MNHEY and SMNVEV (reference sequence). V dropped 4 bases and J dropped 4 bases, with 11 bases sitting between them. As concerns this clonotype: Antigen: not known.

Unique molecular identifiers were incorporated during preparation of the TCRbeta library. TCRdb reanalysed the PCR reads using MiXCR and keeps one entry per CDR3 protein. The sample lists roughly 310,000 distinct CDR3 sequences, approximately 23% seen once, with approximately 11% in the top ten. V gene TRBV27 combines with J gene TRBJ2-1, with D unclear. The origin of this receptor is a male patient between 5 and 17 years old who had a stem cell transplant for acute lymphoblastic leukemia, so the T cells may come from the graft donor. Sequences were derived from PBMCs, mostly from graft donor cells, sampled 180 days after TCRalphabeta/CD19-depleted stem cell transplant. CDR3 sequence (DNA): TGTGCCAGCAGTTCCCTATTATTATACAATGAGCAGTTCTTC. It encodes CASSSLLLYNEQFF.